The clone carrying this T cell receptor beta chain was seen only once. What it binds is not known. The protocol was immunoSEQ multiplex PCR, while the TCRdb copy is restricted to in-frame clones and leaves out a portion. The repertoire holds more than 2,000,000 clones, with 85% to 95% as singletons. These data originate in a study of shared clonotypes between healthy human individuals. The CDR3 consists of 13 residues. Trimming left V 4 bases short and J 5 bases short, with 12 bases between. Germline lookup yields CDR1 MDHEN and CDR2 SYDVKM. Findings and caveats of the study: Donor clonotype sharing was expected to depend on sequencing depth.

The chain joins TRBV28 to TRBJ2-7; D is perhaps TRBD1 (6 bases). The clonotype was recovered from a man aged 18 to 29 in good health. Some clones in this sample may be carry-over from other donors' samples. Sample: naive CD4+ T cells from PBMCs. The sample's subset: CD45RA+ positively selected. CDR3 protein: CASSSPGHDEQYF. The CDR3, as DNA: TGTGCCAGCAGTTCTCCGGGACATGACGAGCAGTACTTC.